Sequencing of this T cell receptor (beta chain) was carried out in a study of ipilimumab plus nivolumab after autologous stem cell transplantation. Germline assignment: CDR1 SGHTA and CDR2 FQGTGA. This CDR3 is built from 11 residues. Trimming shortened V by 1 base and J by 7 bases, and 5 bases separated the two germline ends. As for this clone: Its target is unknown.

Findings and caveats of the study: Authors suggest TCR repertoire, Treg phenotype and gut microbiota support further study.

Profiled with immunoSEQ multiplex PCR; TCRdb holds only in-frame clones, not every one. The table lists about 17,000 clones, under 85% of them singletons, with roughly 36% in the top ten. The chain combines TRBV7-3 with TRBJ2-7; no reliable D call. The sample consisted of PBMCs, taken in a trial of ipilimumab plus nivolumab as post-transplant consolidation. The sequence was obtained from a male donor with diffuse large B-cell lymphoma. CDR3 in amino acids: CASSLNLEQYF. CDR3 nucleotide sequence: TGTGCCAGCAGCTTAAATCTAGAGCAGTACTTC.